This T cell receptor (beta chain) was retrieved from a study of CD4 and CD8 cells across lung adenocarcinoma regions. The V end was cut by 4 bases, the J end by 5 bases, with 9 bases between. CDR3 length equals 13 residues. The germline V gene has CDR1 SGHAT and CDR2 FQNNGV. This clonotype was seen just once. TCRdb used MiXCR to reprocess the PCR reads, holding one entry per CDR3 protein. Of about 3,200 distinct CDR3 sequences in the sample, about three fifths were seen once. Localized lung adenocarcinoma, a non-small cell lung cancer, affected the donors. The specimen was CD4+ T cells from the margin of a lung tumor. This clonotype was sampled from a female donor with lung adenocarcinoma. The CD4 and CD8 labels of this study may be unreliable. The J gene is TRBJ2-1, the V gene TRBV11-2; D not resolved. CDR3 sequence reads: CASSWSLNNEQFF. The CDR3 DNA follows: TGTGCCAGCAGCTGGTCACTGAACAATGAGCAGTTCTTC.